The sequence of this T cell receptor (beta chain) was determined in a study of cytomegalovirus exposure and HLA in healthy donors. Regarding this clone: Its cognate antigen is unknown.

General study findings and limits: In a later analysis, TCR association rates varied by HLA locus: DRB1 most, HLA-C fewest.

13 Jbeta primers and 60 Vbeta primers were used for the PCR. Repertoires were generated with immunoSEQ multiplex PCR, while TCRdb's copy carries only in-frame clones and drops some. This table holds some 160,000 clones, 65% to 90% found once. The sequenced sample consisted of PBMCs. This receptor was identified in a woman under 30 in good health and CMV-seronegative.

CDR3 DNA: TGTGCCAGTAGTATGACAGGGGGCGCGGGTCAGCCCCAGCATTTT. It is translated as CASSMTGGAGQPQHF. This chain connects TRBV19 to TRBJ1-5; TRBD1 matches 10 bases. Unmatched junction bases numbered 5, after V lost 3 bases and J lost 6 bases. The CDR3 has 15 residues. Germline V lookup: CDR1 LNHDA, CDR2 SQIVND (reference sequence). The variable domain in full, with the rest retrieved from reference TRBV19 and TRBJ1-5, is DGGITQSPKYLFRKEGQNVTLSCEQNLNHDAMYWYRQDPGQGLRLIYYSQIVNDFQKGDIAEGYSVSREKKESFPLTVTSAQKNPTAFYLCASSMTGGAGQPQHFGDGTRLSIL.